This TCR beta chain was profiled in a study of tumour-infiltrating T cells in Burkitt lymphoma. Trimming removed 0 bases from V and 7 bases from J, with 12 bases in between. Germline V CDR1 and CDR2: SGHTA, FQGNSA. The CDR3 runs 14 residues. Details on this clone: Its antigen is still unknown.

Study-wide results and limits: Several public clonotypes recurred in numerous Burkitt lymphoma patients.

The assay was immunoSEQ multiplex PCR, and TCRdb's table has in-frame clones only and misses some. In the table there are some 5,000 clones, about 12% of which are singletons. The sequence came from a human donor with Burkitt lymphoma. The sequenced sample was tumor tissue. The chain has TRBV7-2 and TRBJ1-2; maybe TRBD1 (5 bases). In nucleotides, the CDR3 is TGTGCCAGCAGCTTAGCAAACAGACAGAGTGGCTACACCTTC. Its translation is CASSLANRQSGYTF.